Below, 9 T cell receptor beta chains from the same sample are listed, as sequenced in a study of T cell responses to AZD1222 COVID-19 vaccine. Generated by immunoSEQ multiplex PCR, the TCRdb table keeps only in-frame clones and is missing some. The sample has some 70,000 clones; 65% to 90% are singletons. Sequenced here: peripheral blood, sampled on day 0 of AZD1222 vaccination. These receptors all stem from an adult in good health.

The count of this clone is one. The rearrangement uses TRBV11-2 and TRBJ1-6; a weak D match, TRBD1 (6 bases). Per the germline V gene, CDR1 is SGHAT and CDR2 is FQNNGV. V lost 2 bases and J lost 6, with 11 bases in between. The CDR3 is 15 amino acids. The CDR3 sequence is CASSLFRGSNSPLHF. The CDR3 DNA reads TGTGCCAGCAGCTTATTCAGGGGAAGTAATTCACCCCTCCACTTT.

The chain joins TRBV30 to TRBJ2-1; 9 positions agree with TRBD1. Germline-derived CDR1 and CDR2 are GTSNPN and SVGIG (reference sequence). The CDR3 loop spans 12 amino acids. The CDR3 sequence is CGTGAAYNEQFF. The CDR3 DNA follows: TGTGGGACAGGGGCCGCCTACAATGAGCAGTTCTTC.

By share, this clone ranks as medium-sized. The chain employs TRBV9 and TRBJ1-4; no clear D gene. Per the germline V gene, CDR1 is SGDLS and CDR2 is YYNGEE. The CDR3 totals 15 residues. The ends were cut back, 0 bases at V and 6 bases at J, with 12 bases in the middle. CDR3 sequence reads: CASSVEGRPDEKLFF. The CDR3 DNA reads TGTGCCAGCAGCGTAGAAGGGAGACCGGATGAAAAACTGTTTTTT.

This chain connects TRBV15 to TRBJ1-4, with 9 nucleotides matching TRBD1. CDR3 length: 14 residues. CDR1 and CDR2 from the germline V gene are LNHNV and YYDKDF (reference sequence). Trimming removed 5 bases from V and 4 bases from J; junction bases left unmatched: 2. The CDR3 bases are TGTGCCACCAGCGTGGGACAGGGTAATGAAAAACTGTTTTTT. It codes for CATSVGQGNEKLFF.

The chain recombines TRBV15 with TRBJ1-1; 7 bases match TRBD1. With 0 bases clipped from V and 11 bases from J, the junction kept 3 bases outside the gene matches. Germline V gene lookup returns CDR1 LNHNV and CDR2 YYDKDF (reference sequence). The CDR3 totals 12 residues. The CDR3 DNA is TGTGCCACCAGCAGAGATCAGGACAGGGCTTTCTTT. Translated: CATSRDQDRAFF.

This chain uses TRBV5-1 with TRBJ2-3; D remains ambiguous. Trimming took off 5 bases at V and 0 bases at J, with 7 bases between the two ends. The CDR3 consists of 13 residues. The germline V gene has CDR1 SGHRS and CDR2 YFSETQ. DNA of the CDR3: TGCGCCAGCAGTTTACAGAGCACAGATACGCAGTATTTT. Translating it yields CASSLQSTDTQYF. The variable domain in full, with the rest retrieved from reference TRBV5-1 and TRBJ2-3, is KAGVTQTPRYLIKTRGQQVTLSCSPISGHRSVSWYQQTPGQGLQFLFEYFSETQRNKGNFPGRFSGRQFSNSRSEMNVSTLELGDSALYLCASSLQSTDTQYFGPGTRLTVL.

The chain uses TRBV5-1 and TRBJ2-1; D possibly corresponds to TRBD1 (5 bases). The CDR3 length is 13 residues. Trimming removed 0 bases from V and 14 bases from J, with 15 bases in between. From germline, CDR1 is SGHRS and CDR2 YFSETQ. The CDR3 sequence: CASSLGQGSRKFF. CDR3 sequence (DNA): TGCGCCAGCAGCTTGGGCCAGGGCTCTAGAAAGTTCTTC. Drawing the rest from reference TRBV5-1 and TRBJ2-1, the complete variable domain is KAGVTQTPRYLIKTRGQQVTLSCSPISGHRSVSWYQQTPGQGLQFLFEYFSETQRNKGNFPGRFSGRQFSNSRSEMNVSTLELGDSALYLCASSLGQGSRKFFGPGTRLTVL.

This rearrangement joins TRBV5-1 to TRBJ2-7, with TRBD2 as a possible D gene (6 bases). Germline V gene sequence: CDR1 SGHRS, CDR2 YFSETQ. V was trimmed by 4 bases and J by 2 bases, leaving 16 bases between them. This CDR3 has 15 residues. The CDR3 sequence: CASSNGGGDAYEQYF. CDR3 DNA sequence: TGCGCCAGCAGCAATGGTGGAGGGGATGCCTACGAGCAGTACTTC.

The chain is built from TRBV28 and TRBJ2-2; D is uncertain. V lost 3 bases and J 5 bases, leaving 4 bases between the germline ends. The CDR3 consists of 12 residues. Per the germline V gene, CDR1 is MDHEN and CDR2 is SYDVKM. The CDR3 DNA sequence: TGTGCCAGCAGTTTTCAAACCGGGGAGCTGTTTTTT. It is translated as CASSFQTGELFF.